This TCR beta chain was documented in a study of STAT5B mutations in CD4+ large granular lymphocyte leukemia (dated by TCRdb to between 2021 and 2024). Describing the broader study: Among healthy controls, the CDR3 'QG' motif was associated with a particular HLA allele. The purity of purified fractions was confirmed by flow cytometry on FACSCanto II or FACSVerse to exceed 95% among lymphocytes. The TCRbeta repertoires of CD4+ T-cell large granular lymphocyte leukemia patients were compared with the TCRbeta repertoires of healthy blood donors.

TCRbeta rearrangements were sequenced from genomic DNA using the immunoSEQ assay at survey resolution. Regarding the original processing steps: In the TCR sequencing data, the lowest productive clonotype frequency that could be detected was 2.59 x 10-5. Only productive TCRbeta rearrangements, defined as complete and in-frame sequences, were included in the analyses. Sample clonality was computed as Simpson clonality in the immunoSEQ Analyzer version 3.0. Clones were binned by frequency as very rare, small, medium, large (1-20%) or hyperexpanded (>20%). Generation probabilities were estimated with OLGA 1.2.3, V-gene circos plots were made with VDJtools, specificities were searched in VDJdb, and CDR3 motifs were identified with GLIPH. TCRdb took over this immuneACCESS table, retaining in-frame rearrangements with V and J assigned. Such tables are incomplete; in checked studies, under half of the missing clones stem from an unresolved V gene, and the remainder is unexplained. The V and J calls and clone size are taken from that table; D and trimming were inferred from the DNA. The sample table shows fewer than 40,000 clones, and around 80% are seen once. The ten largest clones take up around 7% of the sample.

On the study overall, not on this receptor specifically: Enrichment of TRBV06-family usage was observed among the top patient clones (8/27) relative to healthy controls (2/35). Main leukemic clonotypes were private to each patient, although under 30% appeared at low frequency in other patients' non-leukemic repertoires. The data were not HLA-matched, and the higher clonality in CD4+ T-LGLL than in CD8+ T-LGLL could be due to the relatively small sample size. CD4-sorted patient repertoires appeared more clonal than healthy CD4+ repertoires, and this difference persisted after removing the putative leukemic clones.

V loses 1 base, J loses 1 base, and the germline ends lie 10 bases apart. From a lookup of the germline V gene, CDR1 and CDR2 are SGHAT and FQNNGV. Including the terminal cysteine and phenylalanine, the CDR3 comprises 15 residues. The read is trimmed to its CDR3 DNA, 45 bases read in frame from base 1. The healthy controls were 35 or so blood donors, and the buffy coats of these donors were supplied by the Finnish Red Cross blood service. All TCR-sequenced material derived from peripheral blood: patient blood samples and healthy donor buffy coats. Peripheral blood mononuclear cells were isolated by Ficoll-Hypaque gradient centrifugation. CD4+ cells were purified magnetically from the buffy coats of healthy controls. Genomic DNA was extracted with the Gentra Puregene Cell and Tissue kit and quantified on a Qubit 2.0 fluorometer. Turning to this clone: Its antigen remains undetermined. Base qualities are missing; no much larger clone stands one base away.

The origin of this receptor is a human donor in good health. The chain is made from TRBV11-2 and TRBJ1-1; the D gene cannot be resolved reliably. The sample consisted of CD4+ T cells from blood buffy coats. The sequenced DNA is TGTGCCAGCAGCTTAGCGCTTCGGGGGAACACTGAAGCTTTCTTT. This gives the protein CASSLALRGNTEAFF.